What follows are 5 T cell receptor beta chains derived from one specimen sequenced in a study of follicular helper T cells after annual influenza vaccination. The time point: 2013-2014 season, 7 days after vaccination. Only in-frame clones appear in the TCRdb table, and some are missing; sequencing was by immunoSEQ multiplex PCR. This table has 8,700 or so clones, 83% appearing once. This specimen consisted of CXCR5+ CD38- circulating T follicular helper cells from blood, obtained 7 days after influenza vaccination. Subset noted: circulating Tfh, non-naive CD4+CXCR5+PD-1+ (ICOS+CD38+ or ICOS-CD38-). The receptors derive from an adult who received the influenza vaccine.

This chain links TRBV27 with TRBJ2-3; 7 bases map to TRBD2. The trim removed 6 bases at V and 5 bases at J, leaving 5 bases unmatched. This CDR3 is built from 13 residues. Germline CDR1 is MNHEY and CDR2 is SMNVEV (reference sequence). This chain's CDR3 is CASSRTSEDTQYF. DNA for the CDR3: TGTGCCAGCAGCCGCACTAGCGAAGATACGCAGTATTTT.

This chain links TRBV6-5 with TRBJ1-4; D is undetermined. The CDR3 totals 14 residues. Germline CDR1 and CDR2: MNHEY and SVGAGI. Trimming took off 7 bases at V and 0 bases at J, with 9 bases between the two ends. The CDR3 DNA reads TGTGCCAGCACCTTAACAGCAACTAATGAAAAACTGTTTTTT. It translates to CASTLTATNEKLFF.

The chain combines TRBV28 with TRBJ1-1; D is uncertain. Trimming took off 8 bases at V and 2 bases at J, with 15 bases between the two ends. From germline, CDR1 is MDHEN and CDR2 SYDVKM. The CDR3 consists of 14 residues. The CDR3, as DNA: TGTGCCAGCTGTAGCGCTGGGCTAAACACTGAAGCTTTCTTT. This codes for CASCSAGLNTEAFF.

This CDR3 is CASSTGLAGVGAKNIQYF. DNA for the CDR3: TGTGCCAGCAGCACCGGACTAGCGGGAGTCGGGGCCAAAAACATTCAGTACTTC. The V gene is TRBV5-6, the J gene TRBJ2-4; 13 bases fit TRBD2. Unmatched junction bases numbered 8, after V lost 4 bases and J lost 1 base. CDR1 is SGHDT and CDR2 is YYEEEE in the germline V gene. CDR3 size: 18 residues.

The rearrangement joins TRBV28 to TRBJ2-4; a possible D gene is TRBD1 (5 bases). This CDR3 is built from 13 residues. V lost 5 bases and J lost 7, with 12 bases in between. In germline, CDR1 is MDHEN, CDR2 SYDVKM. The CDR3 protein is CASSATALNIQYF. The DNA of the CDR3 is TGTGCCAGCAGTGCGACAGCTTTGAACATTCAGTACTTC.